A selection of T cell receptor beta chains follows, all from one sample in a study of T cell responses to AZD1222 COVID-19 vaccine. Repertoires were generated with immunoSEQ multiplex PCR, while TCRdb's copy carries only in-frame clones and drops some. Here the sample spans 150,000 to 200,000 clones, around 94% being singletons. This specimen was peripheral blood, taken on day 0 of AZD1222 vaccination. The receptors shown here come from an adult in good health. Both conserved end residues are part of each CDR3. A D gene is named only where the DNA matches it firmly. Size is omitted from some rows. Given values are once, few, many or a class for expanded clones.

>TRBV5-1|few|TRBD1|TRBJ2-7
CASSLGDSSYEQYF
TGCGCCAGCAGCTTGGGGGACAGCTCCTACGAGCAGTACTTC
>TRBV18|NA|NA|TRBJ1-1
CASSLGGPSTEAFF
TGTGCCAGCTCACTTGGTGGGCCTTCCACTGAAGCTTTCTTT
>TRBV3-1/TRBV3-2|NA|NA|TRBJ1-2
CASSRTIRIDGYTF
TGTGCCAGCAGCCGGACTATTAGAATAGATGGCTACACCTTC
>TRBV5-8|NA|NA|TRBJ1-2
CASSFAGPYGYTF
TGTGCCAGCAGCTTCGCAGGGCCCTATGGCTACACCTTC
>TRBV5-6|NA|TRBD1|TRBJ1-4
CASSRVKQGSIGKLFF
TGTGCCAGCAGCCGGGTGAAACAGGGGTCAATCGGAAAACTGTTTTTT
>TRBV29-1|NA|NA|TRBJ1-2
CSVVSLYSGYTF
TGCAGCGTCGTCTCCCTCTACTCTGGCTACACCTTC
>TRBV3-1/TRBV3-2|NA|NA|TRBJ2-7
CASSQSGNEQYF
TGTGCCAGCAGCCAGTCCGGGAACGAGCAGTACTTC
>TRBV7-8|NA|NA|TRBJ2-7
CASSSWYGGGYEQYF
TGTGCCAGCAGCTCCTGGTACGGCGGCGGTTACGAGCAGTACTTC
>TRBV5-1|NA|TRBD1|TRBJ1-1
CASSWSGGLNTEAFF
TGCGCCAGCAGCTGGTCAGGGGGCCTGAACACTGAAGCTTTCTTT
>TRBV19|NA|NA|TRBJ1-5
CASSIDRYQPQHF
TGTGCCAGTAGTATAGATAGGTATCAGCCCCAGCATTTT
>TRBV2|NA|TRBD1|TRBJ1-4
CASSNRGNEKLFF
TGTGCCAGCAGTAACAGGGGTAATGAAAAACTGTTTTTT
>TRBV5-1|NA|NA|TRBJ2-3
CASSLGATGSSSTDTQYF
TGCGCCAGCAGCTTGGGGGCAACAGGGAGTTCTAGCACAGATACGCAGTATTTT
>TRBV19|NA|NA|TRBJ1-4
CATSLSPGPATEKLFF
TGTGCCACCTCACTATCACCGGGACCCGCCACCGAAAAACTGTTTTTT
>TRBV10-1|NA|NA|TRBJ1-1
CASSERSWTEAFF
TGCGCCAGCAGTGAGCGATCTTGGACTGAAGCTTTCTTT
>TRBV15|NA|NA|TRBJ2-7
CATSRDRQTSYEQYF
TGTGCCACCAGCAGAGATCGACAGACCTCCTACGAGCAGTACTTC
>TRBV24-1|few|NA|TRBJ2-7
CATSDHPLSQGGEQYF
TGTGCCACCAGTGATCACCCCCTAAGCCAAGGAGGGGAGCAGTACTTC
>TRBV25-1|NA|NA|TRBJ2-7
CASSEIVAGEQYF
TGTGCCAGCAGTGAAATTGTGGCTGGCGAGCAGTACTTC
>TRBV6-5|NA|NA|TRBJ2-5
CASTGARETQYF
TGTGCCAGTACAGGAGCCCGGGAGACCCAGTACTTC
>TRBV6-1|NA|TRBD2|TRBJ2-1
CASSEGRGAYNEQFF
TGTGCCAGCAGTGAAGGCCGGGGGGCCTACAATGAGCAGTTCTTC
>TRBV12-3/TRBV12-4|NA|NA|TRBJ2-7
CASSAGPGYEQYF
TGTGCCAGCAGTGCCGGACCGGGCTACGAGCAGTACTTC